The 30 T cell receptor beta chains presented below share a single source sample, sequenced in a study of T cell responses to AZD1222 COVID-19 vaccine. Using immunoSEQ multiplex PCR, the repertoire was profiled, and TCRdb retains in-frame clones only, with some absent. The table lists roughly 150,000 clones, about 88% of them singletons. The specimen was peripheral blood, collected after recovery from COVID-19. The receptors were gathered from an adult who had recovered from COVID-19.

This clone was seen a single time. The chain has TRBV19 and TRBJ1-1; D not resolved. Germline V CDR1 and CDR2: LNHDA, SQIVND (reference sequence). This CDR3 comprises 15 residues. V gave up 4 bases and J gave up 1 base, with 13 bases separating them. Here the CDR3 DNA reads TGTGCCAGTAGTAGTCGAGACATGGGGAACACTGAAGCTTTCTTT. Residues: CASSSRDMGNTEAFF.

This clone showed up just once. The DNA for the CDR3 is TGTGCCAGCACAAGACTTGGGGACAGGGTGAACGAGCAGTACTTC. Encoded protein: CASTRLGDRVNEQYF. The rearrangement links TRBV6-5 to TRBJ2-7, with 9 positions matching TRBD1. This CDR3 has 15 amino acids. V lost 7 bases, J lost 5 bases, and 12 bases stayed unmatched. Germline V lookup: CDR1 MNHEY, CDR2 SVGAGI.

This rearrangement joins TRBV13 to TRBJ2-1; D is possibly TRBD1 (6 bases). V was pared by 2 bases and J by 2 bases, with 7 bases between. Germline V gives CDR1 PRHDT, CDR2 FYEKMQ (reference sequence). The CDR3 consists of 14 residues. CDR3 protein: CASSLQGPYNEQFF. CDR3 nucleotide sequence: TGTGCCAGCAGCTTACAGGGGCCCTACAATGAGCAGTTCTTC.

The J gene is TRBJ1-5, the V gene TRBV6-2 or TRBV6-3; TRBD1 might be the D (6 bases). Trimming left V 2 bases short and J 3 bases short, with 11 bases between. This CDR3 is 15 amino acids long. Germline CDR1 is MNHEY and CDR2 is SVGEGT. CDR3 amino acids: CASSYPRDTNQPQHF. The CDR3 nucleotides read TGTGCCAGCAGTTACCCCCGGGACACCAATCAGCCCCAGCATTTT.

This chain links TRBV5-1 with TRBJ2-5, with 8 bases that match TRBD1. V shed 5 bases and J 7 bases; nucleotides not matched to a gene: 13. CDR1 is SGHRS and CDR2 is YFSETQ in the germline V gene. This CDR3 contains 15 residues. The CDR3 coding sequence is TGCGCCAGCAGTAACGGACAGGGTCAGCATGGGACCCAGTACTTC. This gives the protein CASSNGQGQHGTQYF.

The chain links TRBV7-6 to TRBJ2-3, with D perhaps TRBD1 (6 bases). The CDR3 totals 15 residues. Trimming took 1 base from V and 2 from J, leaving 10 bases between them. Per germline, CDR1 SGHVS and CDR2 FNYEAQ. The CDR3 region is CASSLGTALTDTQYF. Written as DNA, the CDR3 is TGTGCCAGCAGCTTAGGGACAGCCCTCACAGATACGCAGTATTTT. Complete variable domain (other parts from reference TRBV7-6 and TRBJ2-3): GAGVSQSPRYKVTKRGQDVALRCDPISGHVSLYWYRQALGQGPEFLTYFNYEAQQDKSGLPNDRFSAERPEGSISTLTIQRTEQRDSAMYRCASSLGTALTDTQYFGPGTRLTVL.

The V and J genes are TRBV19 and TRBJ2-7; TRBD1 is a possible D gene (5 bases). Deletions cut 6 bases from V and 0 bases from J, with 18 bases between. CDR1 is LNHDA, CDR2 SQIVND, per germline (reference sequence). This CDR3 comprises 16 residues. In DNA, the CDR3 is TGTGCCAGTAGCACATTAAGGGGATCGAGCTCCTACGAGCAGTACTTC. Translating it yields CASSTLRGSSSYEQYF.

This chain links TRBV5-1 with TRBJ2-3; D gene unclear. CDR3 length: 14 residues. Deletions cut 0 bases from V and 0 bases from J, with 5 bases between. Germline CDR1 and CDR2: SGHRS and YFSETQ. In DNA, the CDR3 is TGCGCCAGCAGCTTGGACAGAAGCACAGATACGCAGTATTTT. Translation gives CASSLDRSTDTQYF.

The chain has TRBV9 and TRBJ2-3; 11 positions agree with TRBD2. V shed 0 bases, J shed 3 bases, and the junction held 6 bases outside the gene matches. CDR1 is SGDLS, CDR2 YYNGEE, per germline. The CDR3 contains 17 residues. CDR3 protein: CASSVDVSGGGTDTQYF. The CDR3 coding sequence is TGTGCCAGCAGCGTAGACGTTAGCGGGGGGGGTACAGATACGCAGTATTTT.

This clone has only one observation. The gene calls are TRBV5-1 and TRBJ2-3; 8 bases agree with TRBD2. With 0 bases clipped from V and 4 bases from J, the junction kept 7 bases outside the gene matches. Germline lookup yields CDR1 SGHRS and CDR2 YFSETQ. CDR3 length equals 16 residues. The chain's CDR3 is CASSLVQRERADTQYF. Written as DNA, the CDR3 is TGCGCCAGCAGCTTGGTCCAGCGGGAGAGGGCAGATACGCAGTATTTT.

CDR3: CASSIAPGLSNQPQHF. CDR3 DNA: TGTGCCAGTAGTATAGCCCCCGGGCTTAGCAATCAGCCCCAGCATTTT. The chain joins TRBV19 to TRBJ1-5; the D is unclear. The CDR3 is 16 amino acids. V was clipped by 1 base and J by 0 bases, with 10 bases between them. Per the germline V gene, CDR1 is LNHDA and CDR2 is SQIVND (reference sequence).

This clone was counted once. The V and J genes are TRBV29-1 and TRBJ2-5, with D tentatively TRBD1 (5 bases). This CDR3 comprises 11 residues. The germline V gene has CDR1 SQVTM and CDR2 ANQGSEA. V lost 2 bases, J lost 4 bases, and 5 bases lay in between. The CDR3 sequence is CSVEQGETQYF. CDR3 bases: TGCAGCGTTGAACAGGGAGAGACCCAGTACTTC.

J is TRBJ2-7 and V is TRBV9; TRBD1 agrees at 9 bases. CDR1 is SGDLS and CDR2 is YYNGEE in the germline V gene. CDR3 length: 13 amino acids. The J segment lost 3 bases and the V segment lost 3 bases, leaving 1 base of the junction unmatched. In DNA form, the CDR3 reads TGTGCCAGCAGCGAGGGACAGGGCTACGAGCAGTACTTC. Translation gives CASSEGQGYEQYF. The full variable domain, in which reference TRBV9 and TRBJ2-7 provide the parts outside the CDR3, is DSGVTQTPKHLITATGQRVTLRCSPRSGDLSVYWYQQSLDQGLQFLIQYYNGEERAKGNILERFSAQQFPDLHSELNLSSLELGDSALYFCASSEGQGYEQYFGPGTRLTVT.

The chain has TRBV15 and TRBJ2-7, with a tentative D call TRBD1 (6 bases). With 1 base removed from V and 2 bases from J, the gap between germline ends came to 12 bases. CDR3 length equals 15 residues. Germline V CDR1 and CDR2: LNHNV, YYDKDF (reference sequence). As DNA, the CDR3 is TGTGCCACCAGCAGAGGACGGGACACTACCTACGAGCAGTACTTC. It is translated as CATSRGRDTTYEQYF.

J is TRBJ2-7 and V is TRBV7-2; D ambiguous. The V gene's germline CDR1 is SGHTA and CDR2 FQGNSA. With 3 bases removed from V and 3 bases from J, the gap between germline ends came to 12 bases. The length of the CDR3 is 14 residues. The DNA of the CDR3 is TGTGCCAGCAGCTTTGTCCGTACCATCTACGAGCAGTACTTC. Amino acid sequence: CASSFVRTIYEQYF.

V gene TRBV9 combines with J gene TRBJ2-7, with D possibly TRBD1 on 7 matching bases. Germline V gene sequence: CDR1 SGDLS, CDR2 YYNGEE. V was shortened by 0 bases and J by 2 bases, with 15 bases between the two germline ends. The length of the CDR3 is 16 residues. Here the CDR3 reads CASSVDSGGTPYEQYF. CDR3 DNA sequence: TGTGCCAGCAGCGTAGATTCAGGGGGGACACCCTACGAGCAGTACTTC.

The V call is TRBV4-1, the J call TRBJ1-1; no reliable D call. The CDR3 spans 16 residues. Germline CDR1 reads MGHRA; CDR2 reads YSYEKL. V lost 7 bases and J 1 base, leaving 19 bases between the germline ends. This CDR3 is CASTLVIVRANTEAFF. The CDR3 coding sequence is TGCGCCAGCACCCTCGTCATCGTGCGGGCGAACACTGAAGCTTTCTTT.

This sequence joins TRBV4-3 and TRBJ1-4; the D is unclear. V lost 1 base and J 0 bases, leaving 6 bases between the germline ends. Looked up from germline, CDR1 is LGHNA and CDR2 is YSLEER. This CDR3 spans 15 amino acids. The CDR3 here is CASSQAGATNEKLFF. CDR3 DNA: TGCGCCAGCAGCCAAGCGGGTGCAACTAATGAAAAACTGTTTTTT.

This clone was found once. This rearrangement joins TRBV4-2 to TRBJ1-6; D gene ambiguous. The germline V and J ends were trimmed by 5 bases and 3 bases, with 11 bases remaining between them. The germline V gene encodes CDR1 LGHNA and CDR2 YNFKEQ. The CDR3 is 15 amino acids. CDR3 DNA sequence: TGTGCCAGCAGCTCTCCCGGGGACTATAATTCACCCCTCCACTTT. Protein: CASSSPGDYNSPLHF.

The chain links TRBV19 to TRBJ1-1; D perhaps matches TRBD1 (5 bases). The CDR3 is made up of 12 amino acids. Germline V gene data show CDR1 as LNHDA and CDR2 as SQIVND (reference sequence). V was clipped by 6 bases and J by 7 bases, with 12 bases between them. CDR3 sequence: CASRERGSEAFF. CDR3 DNA: TGTGCCAGTAGAGAACGGGGCAGTGAAGCTTTCTTT.

The rearrangement links TRBV18 to TRBJ2-7, with D possibly TRBD2 on 5 matching bases. Germline loops: CDR1 KGHSH, CDR2 LQKENI. The CDR3 covers 15 residues. Trimming left V 3 bases short and J 6 bases short, with 18 bases between. CDR3 DNA: TGTGCCAGCTCACCCCTCGAGAGGGCCAGTGCCGAGCAGTACTTC. Protein product: CASSPLERASAEQYF.

This rearrangement joins TRBV3-1 (or the pseudogene TRBV3-2) to TRBJ2-1, with 8 positions matching TRBD2. CDR3 length equals 14 residues. J lost 7 bases, V lost 4 bases, and 6 bases had no gene match. CDR1 LGHDT and CDR2 YNNKEL come from the germline V gene (reference sequence). CDR3 protein: CASSLSGGPNEQFF. CDR3 DNA sequence: TGTGCCAGCAGCCTCTCGGGAGGGCCGAATGAGCAGTTCTTC.

The chain employs TRBV28 and TRBJ2-7, with 7 bases lining up with TRBD1. The CDR3 consists of 15 residues. The J segment lost 3 bases and the V segment lost 4 bases, leaving 9 bases of the junction unmatched. Germline CDR1 and CDR2: MDHEN and SYDVKM. CDR3 residues: CASSSTGTAYYEQYF. CDR3 DNA: TGTGCCAGCAGTTCAACAGGGACAGCTTACTACGAGCAGTACTTC.

The rearrangement uses TRBV5-1 and TRBJ2-5; D tentatively fits TRBD1 or TRBD2 (5 bases each). Germline-derived CDR1 and CDR2 are SGHRS and YFSETQ. V shed 4 bases and J shed 4 bases, with 11 bases lying between them. The CDR3 runs to 13 residues. CDR3 region: CASSRGTAETQYF. Here the CDR3 DNA reads TGCGCCAGCAGCCGTGGGACGGCAGAGACCCAGTACTTC.

The chain couples TRBV19 to TRBJ1-4; D is unclear. Germline CDR1 is LNHDA and CDR2 is SQIVND (reference sequence). Between the trimmed V and J ends, which lost 6 bases and 3 bases, there was a span of 17 bases. This CDR3 has 16 amino acids. The CDR3 here is CASRSAASAANEKLFF. Written as DNA, the CDR3 is TGTGCCAGTAGAAGCGCCGCCTCGGCAGCTAATGAAAAACTGTTTTTT. The entire variable domain, with the rest obtained from reference TRBV19 and TRBJ1-4, is as follows: DGGITQSPKYLFRKEGQNVTLSCEQNLNHDAMYWYRQDPGQGLRLIYYSQIVNDFQKGDIAEGYSVSREKKESFPLTVTSAQKNPTAFYLCASRSAASAANEKLFFGSGTQLSVL.

Comments on this clone: Other DNA sequences within the sample encode an identical CDR3. The chain has TRBV14 and TRBJ2-2; D is unclear. The length of the CDR3 is 13 residues. Trimming removed 0 bases from V and 3 bases from J, with 2 bases in between. Germline V gene lookup returns CDR1 SGHDN and CDR2 FVKESK. CDR3: CASSQEHTGELFF. CDR3 nucleotide sequence: TGTGCCAGCAGCCAAGAACACACCGGGGAGCTGTTTTTT.

This clone was observed a few times. This chain connects TRBV2 to TRBJ1-5, with 9 positions matching TRBD1. The CDR3 is 15 residues long. Trimming took 3 bases from V and 7 from J; bases not matched to a gene: 7. Germline V gene sequence: CDR1 SNHLY, CDR2 FYNNEI. The CDR3 region has the DNA TGTGCCAGCAGTGAGGGGACAGGGCAAAGGCAGCCCCAGCATTTT. Its protein product is CASSEGTGQRQPQHF. Based on the CDR3 plus reference TRBV2 and TRBJ1-5, the full variable domain is EPEVTQTPSHQVTQMGQEVILRCVPISNHLYFYWYRQILGQKVEFLVSFYNNEISEKSEIFDDQFSVERPDGSNFTLKIRSTKLEDSAMYFCASSEGTGQRQPQHFGDGTRLSIL.

The chain employs TRBV15 and TRBJ1-4; tentative D call: TRBD1 (6 bases). CDR3 length equals 14 residues. The germline V gene has CDR1 LNHNV and CDR2 YYDKDF (reference sequence). Trimming removed 5 bases from V and 6 bases from J, with 13 bases in between. The CDR3 region has the DNA TGTGCCACCAGCGTGGACAGAGGGTATGAAAAACTGTTTTTT. Translating gives CATSVDRGYEKLFF.

The sample holds one count of this clone. The V call is TRBV7-9, the J call TRBJ1-2, with 9 positions matching TRBD1. CDR3 length equals 13 residues. CDR1 is SEHNR and CDR2 is FQNEAQ in the germline V gene (reference sequence). With 5 bases clipped from V and 8 bases from J, the junction kept 6 bases outside the gene matches. The CDR3, as DNA: TGTGCCAGCAGCACAGGGGGCTACGGAGGCTACACCTTC. This encodes CASSTGGYGGYTF.

The chain is built from TRBV6-1 and TRBJ2-3; maybe TRBD2 (5 bases). The length of the CDR3 is 14 residues. Trimming took off 3 bases at V and 0 bases at J, with 7 bases between the two ends. CDR1 MNHNS and CDR2 SASEGT come from the germline V gene. CDR3 DNA sequence: TGTGCCAGCAGTGAGCCGGGGAGCACAGATACGCAGTATTTT. Translation: CASSEPGSTDTQYF.